The sequence of this T cell receptor (beta chain) was determined in a study of blood T cells in healthy people across ages. The study's findings and limits: Higher diversity and more naive CD4+ cells were features of long-lived donors, compared to aged donors.

This clonotype was recorded a few times. The antigen remains unidentified. A second PCR, run for about 7 to 12 cycles, used a sample-barcoded 5' primer plus a J-beta primer mix. Each sample yielded at least 2.5 million CDR3-containing paired-end reads. Each CDR3 protein is one row after TCRdb ran MiXCR on the 5' RACE reads. The sample includes 780,000 or so distinct CDR3 sequences, 56% of them seen just once. V lost 0 bases and J lost 9; bases outside the gene matches: 11. CDR3 length: 16 residues. Germline assignment: CDR1 SGHTA and CDR2 FQGNSA. This TCR was recovered from a man between 35 and 55 years old in good health. The V call is TRBV7-2, the J call TRBJ2-3, with 8 bases matching TRBD1. Source material: blood. This CDR3 is CASSLAPGQVSPTQYF. The CDR3 DNA sequence: TGTGCCAGCAGCTTAGCCCCGGGACAGGTCTCACCCACGCAGTATTTT.